The 19 T cell receptor beta chains below come from one sample, sequenced in a study of regulatory T cells in long-lasting Graves disease. Sample time point: newly diagnosed GD, antithyroid drugs for less than 3 months. The TCR library was prepared using RNA isolated from PBMCs. Library construction for TCR beta used iRepertoire HTBI primers and Arm-PCR of CDR3 regions. Each CDR3 protein gets one entry after TCRdb re-called the multiplex PCR reads with MiXCR. This table holds 350,000 to 500,000 distinct CDR3 sequences, roughly 15% found once. The same data also went into a second study, on T cells in Graves' hyperthyroidism and ophthalmopathy.

This specimen consisted of peripheral blood mononuclear cells (PBMCs), obtained at new diagnosis, from a patient treated with antithyroid drugs. These receptors were taken from a woman aged 45 to 65 with Graves disease.

This clonotype has ten or more counts. The chain couples TRBV5-1 to TRBJ2-7; 7 bases fit TRBD2. V gave up 0 bases and J gave up 2 bases; unmatched junction bases: 5. CDR1 SGHRS and CDR2 YFSETQ come from the germline V gene. This CDR3 comprises 15 residues. This CDR3 reads CASSLGSGIPYEQYF. The CDR3 DNA reads as TGCGCCAGCAGCTTGGGCAGCGGGATCCCCTACGAGCAGTACTTC.

This clonotype was seen ten or more times. J is TRBJ2-7 and V is TRBV11-2; D is undetermined. This CDR3 spans 15 amino acids. Looked up from germline, CDR1 is SGHAT and CDR2 is FQNNGV. The germline V and J ends were trimmed by 0 bases and 0 bases, with 9 bases remaining between them. Here the CDR3 DNA reads TGTGCCAGCAGCTTAGATCTCCTAAACTCCTACGAGCAGTACTTC. Translated: CASSLDLLNSYEQYF.

This chain uses TRBV12-3 or TRBV12-4 with TRBJ1-2; possible D gene TRBD1, 6 bases. The CDR3 runs to 14 residues. V dropped 8 bases and J dropped 6 bases, with 19 bases sitting between them. The CDR3 DNA follows: TGTGCCAGCTCCTACCCCGGGGGGGGCGATGGCTACACCTTC. It translates to CASSYPGGGDGYTF.

The CDR3 reads CATSDFEGTRTGELFF. For the CDR3, the DNA is TGTGCCACCAGTGATTTCGAAGGGACTCGTACCGGGGAGCTGTTTTTT. The rearrangement joins TRBV24-1 to TRBJ2-2, with D perhaps TRBD2 (6 bases). V lost 1 base and J lost 5, with 13 bases in between. Germline loops: CDR1 KGHDR, CDR2 SFDVKD. The CDR3 sequence is 16 residues long.

V gene TRBV5-4 combines with J gene TRBJ2-3, with no clear D. V lost 0 bases and J 6 bases, leaving 14 bases between the germline ends. The germline V gene has CDR1 SGHNT and CDR2 YYREEE (reference sequence). The CDR3 consists of 15 residues. The CDR3 reads CASSLGGSQMDTQYF. The CDR3 DNA reads TGTGCCAGCAGCTTGGGGGGATCCCAGATGGATACGCAGTATTTT.

The chain employs TRBV20-1 and TRBJ1-6; weak D call: TRBD1 (5 bases). This CDR3 is 14 amino acids long. V lost 2 bases and J 2 bases, leaving 7 bases between the germline ends. Germline CDR1 and CDR2: DFQATT and SNEGSKA (reference sequence). The CDR3 coding sequence is TGCAGTGCTAGACCGGGACCCTATAATTCACCCCTCCACTTT. Amino acids: CSARPGPYNSPLHF.

The rearrangement links TRBV4-1 to TRBJ1-5, with D possibly TRBD1 on 6 matching bases. The ends were cut back, 1 base at V and 5 bases at J, with 12 bases in the middle. Germline lookup yields CDR1 MGHRA and CDR2 YSYEKL. The CDR3 sequence is 15 residues long. CDR3 nucleotide sequence: TGCGCCAGCAGCCAAGTAAAGGGGGTAGATCAGCCCCAGCATTTT. Residues: CASSQVKGVDQPQHF.

In its sample, this clonotype was seen many times. The chain links TRBV19 to TRBJ2-1, with 11 bases aligning to TRBD2. The germline V gene encodes CDR1 LNHDA and CDR2 SQIVND (reference sequence). The CDR3 totals 16 residues. V was clipped by 4 bases and J by 7 bases; unmatched bases: 9. The CDR3 DNA is TGTGCCAGTAGTACCGCACTAGCGGGAGCGGGGAATGAGCAGTTCTTC. As protein: CASSTALAGAGNEQFF.

This clonotype was seen a handful of times. CDR3 protein: CASSPIGTTTDTQYF. The CDR3 DNA reads TGCGCCAGCAGCCCGATTGGGACAACAACAGATACGCAGTATTTT. This chain uses TRBV4-1 with TRBJ2-3; the D gene is possibly TRBD1 (6 bases). The CDR3 covers 15 residues. Germline-derived CDR1 and CDR2 are MGHRA and YSYEKL. Trimming left V 4 bases short and J 3 bases short, with 14 bases between.

V and J are TRBV13 and TRBJ2-5; 14 nucleotides agree with TRBD2. Germline CDR1 and CDR2: PRHDT and FYEKMQ (reference sequence). There are 15 residues in the CDR3. Unmatched junction bases numbered 2, after V lost 4 bases and J lost 4 bases. The CDR3 sequence: CASSYGTSGRETQYF. CDR3 nucleotides: TGTGCCAGCAGCTATGGGACTAGCGGGAGAGAGACCCAGTACTTC.

The V gene is TRBV10-3, the J gene TRBJ1-3; D possibly corresponds to TRBD1 (5 bases). There are 13 residues in the CDR3. CDR1 and CDR2 from the germline V gene are ENHRY and SYGVKD. The V gene lost 4 bases and the J gene lost 3 bases, with 7 bases spanning the gap. The CDR3 sequence is CAISVGVGNTIYF. The CDR3 DNA follows: TGTGCCATCAGTGTAGGGGTTGGAAACACCATATATTTT.

This clonotype was found many times. The V gene is TRBV28, the J gene TRBJ1-6; D ambiguous. Germline V gene lookup returns CDR1 MDHEN and CDR2 SYDVKM. Trimming cost V 7 bases and J 3 bases, with 7 bases left between them. The CDR3 covers 13 residues. In DNA, the CDR3 is TGTGCCAGCAAAGCAATCTATAATTCACCCCTCCACTTT. This gives the protein CASKAIYNSPLHF.

This clonotype was found many times. The chain links TRBV13 to TRBJ2-7; 11 bases match TRBD2. The CDR3 runs 16 residues. Losses at the gene ends were 5 bases for V and 2 bases for J; bases not matched to a gene: 8. From germline, CDR1 is PRHDT and CDR2 FYEKMQ (reference sequence). The CDR3 DNA reads TGTGCCAGCAGCCTCCGGGGTAGCGGGAGGGCCTACGAGCAGTACTTC. It is translated as CASSLRGSGRAYEQYF.

This clonotype was found many times. The V call is TRBV5-1, the J call TRBJ2-7; possibly TRBD2 for D (6 bases). Germline V gene data show CDR1 as SGHRS and CDR2 as YFSETQ. The CDR3 consists of 13 residues. V was cut by 2 bases and J by 6 bases, with 12 bases left in between. This chain's CDR3 is CASSFPPEGEQYF. DNA of the CDR3: TGCGCCAGCAGCTTCCCCCCGGAGGGCGAGCAGTACTTC.

This clonotype was recorded many times. The chain carries TRBV6-1 and TRBJ2-2, with D maybe TRBD2 (6 bases). The V gene lost 1 base and the J gene lost 3 bases, with 15 bases spanning the gap. Germline CDR1 reads MNHNS; CDR2 reads SASEGT. The CDR3 covers 17 residues. CDR3 DNA: TGTGCCAGCAGTGAAGTGTTCGGGAGCGGGCACACCGGGGAGCTGTTTTTT. This sequence encodes CASSEVFGSGHTGELFF.

This clonotype was picked up many times. The V and J genes are TRBV28 and TRBJ2-1; weak D call: TRBD2 (8 bases). V lost 5 bases and J 6 bases, leaving 17 bases between the germline ends. There are 15 residues in the CDR3. Germline CDR1 and CDR2: MDHEN and SYDVKM. CDR3 bases: TGTGCCAGCAGTCCATGGGACAGCGGGGGCAATGAGCAGTTCTTC. Translating it yields CASSPWDSGGNEQFF.

This clonotype was recorded at least ten times. J is TRBJ1-4 and V is TRBV12-3 or TRBV12-4; 9 bases line up with TRBD1. The CDR3 runs 14 residues. V lost 7 bases to trimming and J lost 5 bases; unmatched junction nucleotides: 5. CDR3 sequence: CASKPGQGNEKLFF. CDR3 nucleotides: TGTGCCAGCAAACCGGGACAGGGAAATGAAAAACTGTTTTTT.

This clonotype has a count of ten or more. The genes are TRBV20-1 and TRBJ2-5; 12 bases are a match to TRBD2. Looked up from germline, CDR1 is DFQATT and CDR2 is SNEGSKA (reference sequence). This CDR3 is built from 17 residues. The trim removed 3 bases at V and 3 bases at J, leaving 11 bases unmatched. The CDR3: CSASPLGLAGFEETQYF. Written as DNA, the CDR3 is TGCAGTGCTAGCCCTCTAGGACTAGCGGGATTTGAAGAGACCCAGTACTTC.

This clonotype was seen ten or more times. V and J are TRBV27 and TRBJ2-5; 8 bases agree with TRBD2. Germline V gene data show CDR1 as MNHEY and CDR2 as SMNVEV (reference sequence). This CDR3 is built from 17 residues. Trimming removed 7 bases from V and 3 bases from J; junction bases left unmatched: 16. This CDR3 reads CASIATPVPGGKETQYF. The CDR3 nucleotides read TGTGCCAGCATCGCCACCCCCGTTCCGGGGGGGAAAGAGACCCAGTACTTC.